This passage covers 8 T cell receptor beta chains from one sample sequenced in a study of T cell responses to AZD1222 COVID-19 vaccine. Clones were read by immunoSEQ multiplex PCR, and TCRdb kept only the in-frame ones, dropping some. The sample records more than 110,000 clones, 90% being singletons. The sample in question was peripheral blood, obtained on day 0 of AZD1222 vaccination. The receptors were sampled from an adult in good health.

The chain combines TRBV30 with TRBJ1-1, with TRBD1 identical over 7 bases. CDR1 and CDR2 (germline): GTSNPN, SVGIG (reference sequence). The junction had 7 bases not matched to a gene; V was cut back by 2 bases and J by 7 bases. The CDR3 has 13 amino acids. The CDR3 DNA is TGTGCCTGGAGTTACTCCCGGGACAGTGAAGCTTTCTTT. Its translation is CAWSYSRDSEAFF.

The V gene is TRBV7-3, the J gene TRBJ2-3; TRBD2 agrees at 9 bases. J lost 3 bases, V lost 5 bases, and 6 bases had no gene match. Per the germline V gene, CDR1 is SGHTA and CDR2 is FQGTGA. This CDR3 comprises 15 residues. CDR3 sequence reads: CASSPPGLATDTQYF. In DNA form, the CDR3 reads TGTGCCAGCAGCCCGCCGGGACTAGCAACAGATACGCAGTATTTT.

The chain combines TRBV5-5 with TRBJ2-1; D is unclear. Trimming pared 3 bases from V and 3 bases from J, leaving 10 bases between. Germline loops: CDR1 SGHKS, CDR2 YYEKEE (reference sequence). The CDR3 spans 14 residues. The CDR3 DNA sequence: TGTGCCAGCAGCTGGCAGGCCAACTACAATGAGCAGTTCTTC. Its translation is CASSWQANYNEQFF.

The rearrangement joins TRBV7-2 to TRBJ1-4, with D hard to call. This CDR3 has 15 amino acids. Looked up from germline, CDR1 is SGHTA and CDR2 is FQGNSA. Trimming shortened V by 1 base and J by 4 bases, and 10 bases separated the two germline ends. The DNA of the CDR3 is TGTGCCAGCAGCTTAGAACACAGAGTTAATGAAAAACTGTTTTTT. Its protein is CASSLEHRVNEKLFF.

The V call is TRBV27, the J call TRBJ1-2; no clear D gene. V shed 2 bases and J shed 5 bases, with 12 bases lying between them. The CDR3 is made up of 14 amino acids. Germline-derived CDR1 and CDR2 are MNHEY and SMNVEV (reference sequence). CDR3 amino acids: CASSLGPDIYGYTF. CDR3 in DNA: TGTGCCAGCAGTTTAGGGCCAGACATTTATGGCTACACCTTC.

CDR3 in DNA: TGCGCCAGCAGCTTGAATGGCGGTTCTTTGGGCTACACCTTC. It yields the protein CASSLNGGSLGYTF. The chain carries TRBV5-1 and TRBJ1-2; D is unresolved. Germline V CDR1 and CDR2: SGHRS, YFSETQ. The CDR3 length is 14 residues. Trimming stripped 1 base from V and 8 bases from J, with 15 bases between. Filled out from reference TRBV5-1 and TRBJ1-2, the complete variable domain reads KAGVTQTPRYLIKTRGQQVTLSCSPISGHRSVSWYQQTPGQGLQFLFEYFSETQRNKGNFPGRFSGRQFSNSRSEMNVSTLELGDSALYLCASSLNGGSLGYTFGSGTRLTVV.

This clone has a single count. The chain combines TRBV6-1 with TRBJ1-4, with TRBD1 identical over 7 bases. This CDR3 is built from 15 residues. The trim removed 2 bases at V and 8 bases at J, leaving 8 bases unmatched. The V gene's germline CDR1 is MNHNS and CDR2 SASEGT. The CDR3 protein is CASSENRGISEKLFF. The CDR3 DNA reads TGTGCCAGCAGTGAAAACAGGGGAATAAGCGAAAAACTGTTTTTT.

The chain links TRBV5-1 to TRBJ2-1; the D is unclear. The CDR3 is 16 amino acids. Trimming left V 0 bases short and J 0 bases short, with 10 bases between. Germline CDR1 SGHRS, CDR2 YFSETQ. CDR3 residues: CASSLAGLDSYNEQFF. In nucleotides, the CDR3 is TGCGCCAGCAGCTTGGCCGGCCTCGACTCCTACAATGAGCAGTTCTTC. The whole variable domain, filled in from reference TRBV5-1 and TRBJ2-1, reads KAGVTQTPRYLIKTRGQQVTLSCSPISGHRSVSWYQQTPGQGLQFLFEYFSETQRNKGNFPGRFSGRQFSNSRSEMNVSTLELGDSALYLCASSLAGLDSYNEQFFGPGTRLTVL.